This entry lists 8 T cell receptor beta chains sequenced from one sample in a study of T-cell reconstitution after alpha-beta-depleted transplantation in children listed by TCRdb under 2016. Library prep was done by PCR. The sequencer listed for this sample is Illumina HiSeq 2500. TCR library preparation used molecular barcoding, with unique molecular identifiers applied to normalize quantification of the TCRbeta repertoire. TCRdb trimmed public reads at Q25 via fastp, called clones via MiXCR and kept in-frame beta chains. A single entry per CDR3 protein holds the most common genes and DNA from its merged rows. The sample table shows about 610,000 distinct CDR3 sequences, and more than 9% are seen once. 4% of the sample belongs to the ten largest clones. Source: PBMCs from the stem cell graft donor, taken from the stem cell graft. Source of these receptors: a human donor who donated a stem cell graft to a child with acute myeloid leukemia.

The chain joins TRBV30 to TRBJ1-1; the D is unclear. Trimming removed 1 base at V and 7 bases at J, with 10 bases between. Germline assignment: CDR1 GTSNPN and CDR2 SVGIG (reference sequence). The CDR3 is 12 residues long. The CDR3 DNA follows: TGTGCCTGGAGTGACCGGGAGCTTGAAGCTTTCTTT. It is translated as CAWSDRELEAFF. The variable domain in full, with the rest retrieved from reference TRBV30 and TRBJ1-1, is SQTIHQWPATLVQPVGSPLSLECTVEGTSNPNLYWYRQAAGRGLQLLFYSVGIGQISSEVPQNLSASRPQDRQFILSSKKLLLSDSGFYLCAWSDRELEAFFGQGTRLTVV.

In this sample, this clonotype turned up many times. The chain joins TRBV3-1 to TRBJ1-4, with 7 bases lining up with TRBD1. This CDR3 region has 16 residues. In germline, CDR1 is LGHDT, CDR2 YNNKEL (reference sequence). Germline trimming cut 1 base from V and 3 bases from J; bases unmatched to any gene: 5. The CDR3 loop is CASSQVTGTANEKLFF. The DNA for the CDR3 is TGTGCCAGCAGCCAAGTCACCGGGACAGCTAATGAAAAACTGTTTTTT.

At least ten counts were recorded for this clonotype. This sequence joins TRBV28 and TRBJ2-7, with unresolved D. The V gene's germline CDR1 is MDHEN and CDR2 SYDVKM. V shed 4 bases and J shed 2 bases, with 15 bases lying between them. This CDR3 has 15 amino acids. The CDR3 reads CASSSSLHLTYEQYF. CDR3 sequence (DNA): TGTGCCAGCAGTTCCTCTCTACACCTTACCTACGAGCAGTACTTC.

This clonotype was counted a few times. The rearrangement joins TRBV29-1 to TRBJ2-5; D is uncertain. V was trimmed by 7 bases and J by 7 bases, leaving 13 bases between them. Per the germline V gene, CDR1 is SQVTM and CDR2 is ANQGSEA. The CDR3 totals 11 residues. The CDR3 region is CSGVIWGTQYF. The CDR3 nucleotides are TGCAGCGGGGTCATATGGGGGACCCAGTACTTC. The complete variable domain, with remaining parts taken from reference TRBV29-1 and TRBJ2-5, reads SAVISQKPSRDICQRGTSLTIQCQVDSQVTMMFWYRQQPGQSLTLIATANQGSEATYESGFVIDKFPISRPNLTFSTLTVSNMSPEDSSIYLCSGVIWGTQYFGPGTRLLVL.

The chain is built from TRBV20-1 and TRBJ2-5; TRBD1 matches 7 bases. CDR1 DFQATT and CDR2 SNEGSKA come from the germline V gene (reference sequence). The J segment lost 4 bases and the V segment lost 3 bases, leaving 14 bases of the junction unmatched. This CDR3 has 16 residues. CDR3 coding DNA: TGCAGTGCTAGGGCAGTGGGACAGAATATCGGAGAGACCCAGTACTTC. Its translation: CSARAVGQNIGETQYF.

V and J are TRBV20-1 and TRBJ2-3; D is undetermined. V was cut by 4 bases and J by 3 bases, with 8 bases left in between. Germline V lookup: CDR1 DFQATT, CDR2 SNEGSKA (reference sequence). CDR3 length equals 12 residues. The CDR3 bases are TGCAGTGCTAACCTCAAAACAGATACGCAGTATTTT. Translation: CSANLKTDTQYF.

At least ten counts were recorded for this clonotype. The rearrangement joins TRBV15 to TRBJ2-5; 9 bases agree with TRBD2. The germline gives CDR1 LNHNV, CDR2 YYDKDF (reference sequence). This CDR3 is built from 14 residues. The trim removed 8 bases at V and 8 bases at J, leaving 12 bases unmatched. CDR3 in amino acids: CATLDQGLADTQYF. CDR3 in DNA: TGTGCCACCTTGGACCAGGGACTAGCTGACACCCAGTACTTC.

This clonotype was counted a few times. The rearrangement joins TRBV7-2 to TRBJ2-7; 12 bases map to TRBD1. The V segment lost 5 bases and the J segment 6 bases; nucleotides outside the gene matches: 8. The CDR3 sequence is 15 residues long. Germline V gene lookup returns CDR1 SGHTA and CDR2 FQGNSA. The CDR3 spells CASSPRDRGRTEQYF. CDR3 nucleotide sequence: TGTGCCAGCAGCCCCCGGGACAGGGGGCGCACCGAGCAGTACTTC.